These 15 T cell receptor beta chains originate from one sample sequenced in a study of T-cell memory formation after mild COVID-19. TCRdb used MiXCR to reprocess the 5' RACE reads, holding one entry per CDR3 protein. Of 550,000 to 650,000 distinct CDR3 sequences in the sample, around a sixth are singletons; the top ten hold roughly 7.8%. Sequencing was done on a sample of PBMCs or a T cell subset sorted from them (not recorded which). The receptors here all came from an adult woman who had mild COVID-19 (a few samples of this study predate the infection). Cell type and time point are not known.

There are a few counts of this clonotype. V usage is TRBV4-1 and J usage is TRBJ2-3, with 7 bases that match TRBD1. The V gene end was trimmed by 1 base and the J gene end by 4 bases; junction bases not matched to a gene: 5. The CDR3 is 15 residues long. CDR1 is MGHRA and CDR2 is YSYEKL in the germline V gene. The CDR3 sequence: CASSQGDRVADTQYF. The DNA of the CDR3 is TGCGCCAGCAGCCAAGGCGACAGGGTGGCAGATACGCAGTATTTT.

This clonotype was seen a handful of times. The rearrangement uses TRBV29-1 and TRBJ2-7; D may be TRBD1 (6 bases). The germline gives CDR1 SQVTM, CDR2 ANQGSEA. The CDR3 extends over 16 amino acids. Trimming pared 4 bases from V and 3 bases from J, leaving 22 bases between. DNA for the CDR3: TGCAGCGTTGGATTGGTGGCCAGGGGTTCCAACTACGAGCAGTACTTC. Translation: CSVGLVARGSNYEQYF.

Only a few counts were recorded for this clonotype. The chain uses TRBV20-1 and TRBJ1-1, with 7 nucleotides matching TRBD1. CDR1 and CDR2 (germline): DFQATT, SNEGSKA (reference sequence). V shed 6 bases and J 5 bases; nucleotides not matched to a gene: 9. The CDR3 is 13 amino acids. CDR3 region: CSARRGLSTEAFF. In DNA form, the CDR3 reads TGCAGTGCCAGGAGGGGGCTTTCGACTGAAGCTTTCTTT.

The chain has TRBV27 and TRBJ2-5; possibly TRBD1 for D (6 bases). CDR1 is MNHEY, CDR2 SMNVEV, per germline (reference sequence). V lost 4 bases and J lost 5, with 17 bases in between. The CDR3 is made up of 15 amino acids. The CDR3 sequence is CASSSTGPWGETQYF. The CDR3 DNA reads TGTGCCAGCAGTTCGACAGGACCTTGGGGCGAGACCCAGTACTTC.

CDR3 sequence (DNA): TGCGCCAGCAGCTTGATGGGACAGGGGACGGGACTAGCGCACGAGCAGTACTTC. This sequence encodes CASSLMGQGTGLAHEQYF. This chain uses TRBV5-1 with TRBJ2-7, with D perhaps being TRBD1 or TRBD2 (10 bases each). In germline, CDR1 is SGHRS, CDR2 YFSETQ. Trimming took 1 base from V and 5 from J, leaving 25 bases between them. The CDR3 has 18 residues.

The chain employs TRBV6-5 and TRBJ2-3; no reliable D call. The V gene lost 4 bases and the J gene lost 4 bases, with 12 bases spanning the gap. The CDR3 runs to 14 residues. Germline V CDR1 and CDR2: MNHEY, SVGAGI. The CDR3: CASSSQRGADTQYF. The CDR3 DNA sequence: TGTGCCAGCAGTTCTCAGCGTGGAGCAGATACGCAGTATTTT.

CDR3 sequence: CASSFYGAISSYNEQFF. DNA for the CDR3: TGTGCCAGCAGTTTTTATGGAGCAATTAGCTCCTACAATGAGCAGTTCTTC. The chain joins TRBV12-3 or TRBV12-4 to TRBJ2-1; D unclear. The CDR3 is made up of 17 amino acids. V was shortened by 3 bases and J by 0 bases, with 15 bases between the two germline ends.

This sequence joins TRBV6-5 and TRBJ2-6; D gene unclear. V shed 0 bases and J shed 2 bases, with 8 bases lying between them. This CDR3 is 16 amino acids long. From germline, CDR1 is MNHEY and CDR2 SVGAGI. CDR3 sequence reads: CASSYSIGAGANVLTF. CDR3 sequence (DNA): TGTGCCAGCAGTTACTCGATTGGGGCTGGGGCCAACGTCCTGACTTTC.

This clonotype was detected only a few times. This chain links TRBV12-3 or TRBV12-4 with TRBJ1-4; D is possibly TRBD1 (5 bases). The CDR3 is 12 residues long. V lost 7 bases and J lost 10, with 13 bases in between. CDR3 amino acids: CASTRGVGKLFF. In nucleotides, the CDR3 is TGTGCCAGCACCCGAGGGGTGGGAAAACTGTTTTTT.

This clonotype was seen more than once but under ten times. This sequence joins TRBV7-9 and TRBJ1-2; TRBD1 matches at 8 bases. Germline V lookup: CDR1 SEHNR, CDR2 FQNEAQ (reference sequence). V was clipped by 5 bases and J by 0 bases; unmatched bases: 14. The CDR3 has 18 amino acids. Here the CDR3 DNA reads TGTGCCAGCAGCAAGACCGGGACAGGATATTCAGCTAACTATGGCTACACCTTC. It codes for CASSKTGTGYSANYGYTF.

This clonotype was observed many times. The chain carries TRBV20-1 and TRBJ1-1, with D maybe TRBD1 (5 bases). The germline V gene has CDR1 DFQATT and CDR2 SNEGSKA (reference sequence). Deletions cut 7 bases from V and 0 bases from J, with 15 bases between. There are 14 residues in the CDR3. The CDR3 protein is CSVVKGRMNTEAFF. The CDR3 DNA reads as TGCAGTGTCGTTAAGGGACGCATGAACACTGAAGCTTTCTTT.

This clonotype appeared a few times. The CDR3 DNA is TGTGCCAGCAGCTTAATGGACAGGAACAAGGGCTACACCTTC. It is translated as CASSLMDRNKGYTF. The gene calls are TRBV7-2 and TRBJ1-2; 7 bases are shared with TRBD1. Trimming removed 2 bases from V and 8 bases from J; junction bases left unmatched: 8. The CDR3 spans 14 residues. In germline, CDR1 is SGHTA, CDR2 FQGNSA.

The chain links TRBV24-1 to TRBJ2-2; 9 bases line up with TRBD1. Germline CDR1 is KGHDR and CDR2 is SFDVKD. With 1 base clipped from V and 6 bases from J, the junction kept 14 bases outside the gene matches. The CDR3 spans 19 residues. In DNA form, the CDR3 reads TGTGCCACCAGTGATTTCCCTTGGACAGGGGTCACCACAGCCGGGGAGCTGTTTTTT. Translated, it gives CATSDFPWTGVTTAGELFF.

This clonotype was picked up a small number of times. V and J are TRBV18 and TRBJ2-1; no firm D call. The CDR3 contains 15 residues. With 3 bases removed from V and 2 bases from J, the gap between germline ends came to 11 bases. Germline values: CDR1 KGHSH, CDR2 LQKENI. DNA of the CDR3: TGTGCCAGCTCACCTTTGGGTAGGACCTACAATGAGCAGTTCTTC. This gives the protein CASSPLGRTYNEQFF.

J is TRBJ2-5 and V is TRBV4-2; 12 bases are shared with TRBD2. The ends lost 0 bases at V and 1 base at J; junction bases unmatched: 6. CDR3 size: 18 residues. Germline CDR1 LGHNA, CDR2 YNFKEQ. The CDR3 DNA is TGTGCCAGCAGCCAAGATCCTGTGACTAGCGGGGGCCAAGAGACCCAGTACTTC. It encodes CASSQDPVTSGGQETQYF.